This T cell receptor beta chain derives from a study of graft-versus-host responses after intestinal transplantation. In the study overall: Multivisceral, liver-intestinal, or isolated intestinal transplants were given to recipients. Every recipient underwent anti-thymocyte globulin induction, then tacrolimus and steroids for two to three years.

Of note for this clone: Antigen unknown.

Findings of the study overall: Peak levels of circulating GvH clones tracked with early post-transplant HvG declines. There were GvH clones found in recipient marrow, and some of them appeared first in ileum or blood.

Only in-frame clones appear in the TCRdb table, and some are missing; sequencing was by immunoSEQ multiplex PCR. The sample shows about 47,000 clones, around 96% of them seen only once. CDR1 and CDR2 from the germline V gene are MGHRA and YSYEKL. V gave up 4 bases and J gave up 4 bases, with 16 bases separating them. The CDR3 length is 15 residues. The rearrangement joins TRBV4-1 to TRBJ1-2; TRBD1 is a possible D gene (5 bases). The clonotype originates from a human donor who was the organ donor for an intestinal transplant. Sample: unstimulated CD8+ T cells sorted from spleen or lymph node cells, taken before transplant. The CDR3 reads CASSPPLAQGYGYTF. The CDR3 DNA reads TGCGCCAGCAGCCCTCCCCTCGCTCAGGGCTATGGCTACACCTTC.